The 21 T cell receptor beta chains presented below share a single source sample, sequenced in a study of T-cell memory formation after mild COVID-19. TCRdb re-called the 5' RACE reads through MiXCR, storing one row per CDR3 protein. The table records hundreds of thousands of distinct CDR3 sequences, around a quarter of them present only once. Sequences were obtained from PBMCs or a T cell subset sorted from them (not recorded which). The receptor set was obtained from an adult woman who had mild COVID-19 (a few samples of this study predate the infection). Cell type and time point are not known.

This clonotype turned up a few times. The chain combines TRBV30 with TRBJ1-2; D is ambiguous. The CDR3 extends over 13 amino acids. Trimming stripped 3 bases from V and 4 bases from J, with 12 bases between. Germline V gene sequence: CDR1 GTSNPN, CDR2 SVGIG (reference sequence). DNA of the CDR3: TGTGCCTGGAGGAGGGTCGAAACCTATGGCTACACCTTC. Protein: CAWRRVETYGYTF.

The gene calls are TRBV29-1 and TRBJ2-3; D possibly corresponds to TRBD2 (5 bases). With 4 bases removed from V and 4 bases from J, the gap between germline ends came to 15 bases. Looked up from germline, CDR1 is SQVTM and CDR2 is ANQGSEA. The CDR3 contains 14 residues. The CDR3, as DNA: TGCAGCGTTGTGGACCCTGGGAGTCCAGATACGCAGTATTTT. Translating it yields CSVVDPGSPDTQYF.

This clonotype appeared a single time. The chain joins TRBV4-1 to TRBJ1-1; 7 nucleotides agree with TRBD1. Trimming took 1 base from V and 3 from J; bases not matched to a gene: 8. The CDR3 sequence is 16 residues long. Per germline, CDR1 MGHRA and CDR2 YSYEKL. DNA of the CDR3: TGCGCCAGCAGCCAAGTAGCTGACAGGGATTACACTGAAGCTTTCTTT. Translated, it gives CASSQVADRDYTEAFF.

This sequence joins TRBV5-1 and TRBJ1-1; possible D gene TRBD1, 5 bases. V was trimmed by 2 bases and J by 3 bases, leaving 14 bases between them. The germline V gene encodes CDR1 SGHRS and CDR2 YFSETQ. The CDR3 sequence is 15 residues long. The CDR3 DNA reads TGCGCCAGCAGCTTTCTCGGGACGGTAGACACTGAAGCTTTCTTT. Translating it yields CASSFLGTVDTEAFF.

A few counts support this clonotype. V and J are TRBV2 and TRBJ1-4; TRBD1 agrees at 8 bases. Germline CDR1 and CDR2: SNHLY and FYNNEI. The CDR3 spans 19 residues. V gave up 3 bases and J gave up 1 base; unmatched junction bases: 13. Here the CDR3 reads CASSERGQAVLGTNEKLFF. For the CDR3, the DNA is TGTGCCAGCAGTGAGCGGGGACAGGCGGTTTTGGGAACTAATGAAAAACTGTTTTTT.

The V call is TRBV20-1, the J call TRBJ1-1; possible D gene TRBD1, 5 bases. Germline loops: CDR1 DFQATT, CDR2 SNEGSKA (reference sequence). This CDR3 has 10 amino acids. The chain's CDR3 is CKPGPGEAFF. The CDR3, as DNA: TGCAAACCGGGACCAGGAGAAGCTTTCTTT.

This chain connects TRBV12-3 or TRBV12-4 to TRBJ2-7, with TRBD1 identical over 10 bases. Trimming removed 6 bases from V and 5 bases from J; junction bases left unmatched: 4. The CDR3 spans 13 residues. CDR3 region: CASSFDRGHEQYF. The CDR3 region has the DNA TGTGCCAGCAGCTTTGACAGGGGGCACGAGCAGTACTTC.

The chain is built from TRBV6-2 or TRBV6-3 and TRBJ2-7; no clear D gene. CDR1 and CDR2 from the germline V gene are MNHEY and SVGEGT. Trimming shortened V by 0 bases and J by 3 bases, and 6 bases separated the two germline ends. The CDR3 loop spans 13 amino acids. The CDR3 here is CASSYSWGYEQYF. Here the CDR3 DNA reads TGTGCCAGCAGTTACTCTTGGGGCTACGAGCAGTACTTC.

The chain is built from TRBV29-1 and TRBJ2-7, with 7 bases matching TRBD1. The germline gives CDR1 SQVTM, CDR2 ANQGSEA. The CDR3 spans 14 residues. With 4 bases clipped from V and 2 bases from J, the junction kept 8 bases outside the gene matches. The CDR3 sequence is CSVVVGQAAYEQYF. CDR3 DNA: TGCAGCGTTGTAGTCGGACAGGCCGCCTACGAGCAGTACTTC.

This clonotype has more than one count but fewer than ten. V gene TRBV6-6 combines with J gene TRBJ2-5; perhaps D is TRBD1 or TRBD2 (5 bases each). V was cut by 5 bases and J by 4 bases, with 20 bases left in between. The CDR3 runs 16 residues. The germline V gene has CDR1 MNHNY and CDR2 SVGAGI (reference sequence). DNA for the CDR3: TGTGCCAGCAGTACCCCCGGGACCCGCTCCGTAGAGACCCAGTACTTC. Translation: CASSTPGTRSVETQYF.

The genes are TRBV6-1 and TRBJ2-2, with D perhaps assigned TRBD1 or TRBD2 (5 bases each). This CDR3 region has 16 residues. V lost 3 bases and J lost 4, with 15 bases in between. The germline V gene has CDR1 MNHNS and CDR2 SASEGT. The DNA for the CDR3 is TGTGCCAGCAGTGATTTCCGGGACCCTACCACCGGGGAGCTGTTTTTT. Translated: CASSDFRDPTTGELFF.

This clonotype occurred a few times. The genes are TRBV6-5 and TRBJ2-1; D call uncertain. CDR1 is MNHEY and CDR2 is SVGAGI in the germline V gene. V was clipped by 6 bases and J by 7 bases, with 13 bases between them. This CDR3 spans 13 amino acids. The CDR3: CASSPLYLNEQFF. The CDR3 region has the DNA TGTGCCAGCAGCCCCTTGTATTTGAATGAGCAGTTCTTC.

This chain uses TRBV24-1 with TRBJ2-1, with D tentatively TRBD1 (6 bases). Germline V lookup: CDR1 KGHDR, CDR2 SFDVKD. Trimming left V 3 bases short and J 8 bases short, with 19 bases between. The CDR3 is 16 amino acids. The CDR3 DNA is TGTGCCACCAGTGATCCGCAGGGGTTCAGCCTCGATGAGCAGTTCTTC. Its translation is CATSDPQGFSLDEQFF.

The sample holds many counts of this clonotype. The chain joins TRBV7-6 to TRBJ2-1, with 7 bases matching TRBD2. CDR1 and CDR2 from the germline V gene are SGHVS and FNYEAQ. The trim removed 5 bases at V and 7 bases at J, leaving 8 bases unmatched. The CDR3 has 14 amino acids. CDR3 region: CASSPRTGGNEQFF. The CDR3 DNA sequence: TGTGCCAGCAGCCCCAGGACCGGGGGGAATGAGCAGTTCTTC.

The chain uses TRBV20-1 and TRBJ1-5, with 10 positions matching TRBD1. The CDR3 covers 14 residues. Germline trimming cut 6 bases from V and 6 bases from J; bases unmatched to any gene: 8. From germline, CDR1 is DFQATT and CDR2 SNEGSKA (reference sequence). Here the CDR3 DNA reads TGCAGTGCCCTGACAGGGGGCCATGGTCAGCCCCAGCATTTT. This codes for CSALTGGHGQPQHF.

The chain is built from TRBV3-1 and TRBJ2-7, with D possibly being TRBD1 or TRBD2 (5 bases each). Trimming pared 3 bases from V and 2 bases from J, leaving 20 bases between. Germline V CDR1 and CDR2: LGHDT, YNNKEL (reference sequence). CDR3 length equals 17 residues. The CDR3 DNA reads TGTGCCAGCAGCCAGGCCCAAGAGGGGATTCGGGCCTACGAGCAGTACTTC. Residues: CASSQAQEGIRAYEQYF.

This clonotype was observed a handful of times. The chain combines TRBV7-8 with TRBJ2-6; the D gene is possibly TRBD2 (5 bases). The germline V gene encodes CDR1 SGHVS and CDR2 FQNEAQ. This CDR3 has 16 amino acids. The CDR3 coding sequence is TGTGCTCAAGGATCGGGGAAGGTCTCTGGGGCCAACGTCCTGACTTTC. Its protein is CAQGSGKVSGANVLTF. Full variable domain (remainder filled in from reference TRBV7-8 and TRBJ2-6): GAGVSQSPRYKVAKRGQDVALRCDPISGHVSLFWYQQALGQGPEFLTYFQNEAQLDKSGLPSDRFFAERPEGSVSTLKIQRTQQEDSAVYLCAQGSGKVSGANVLTFGAGSRLTVL.

The chain combines TRBV6-5 with TRBJ2-1; no clear D gene. The CDR3 has 11 residues. V lost 2 bases to trimming and J lost 8 bases, with 4 bases between them. Germline V gene data show CDR1 as MNHEY and CDR2 as SVGAGI. DNA for the CDR3: TGTGCCAGCAGTTACGGTGATGAGCAGTTCTTC. This gives the protein CASSYGDEQFF.

The rearrangement links TRBV7-2 to TRBJ2-7; TRBD2 matches at 16 bases. From germline, CDR1 is SGHTA and CDR2 FQGNSA. This CDR3 spans 18 amino acids. After removal of 4 bases from V and 4 bases from J, the junction contained 10 bases not matched to a gene. Here the CDR3 DNA reads TGTGCCAGCAGCTCGGGACTAGCGGGAGGGTCTAATTATTACGAGCAGTACTTC. Its translation is CASSSGLAGGSNYYEQYF.

The DNA for the CDR3 is TGTGCCACCAGTGATTCCAGGGGGTCGGGGGACTATGGCTACACCTTC. This translates into CATSDSRGSGDYGYTF. The V gene is TRBV24-1, the J gene TRBJ1-2; 7 bases match TRBD1. Germline lookup yields CDR1 KGHDR and CDR2 SFDVKD. The CDR3 has 16 residues. V dropped 2 bases and J dropped 3; count of bases not matched to a gene: 8.

Concerning this clonotype itself: A read error may account for a junction end that differs from germline. The chain is built from TRBV5-1 and TRBJ2-5, with TRBD2 matching over 15 bases. Germline loops: CDR1 SGHRS, CDR2 YFSETQ. The CDR3 extends over 17 amino acids. This CDR3 reads CASSLAGLAGGQEAQYF. The CDR3 DNA reads TGCGCCAGCAGCTTGGCCGGACTAGCGGGGGGGCAAGAGGCCCAGTACTTC.